Following are 5 T cell receptor beta chains from one sample sequenced in a study of vaccination and CD4 T cells after COVID-19 (dated by TCRdb to 2021 to 2024). Library prep was done by PCR. TCRdb lists the instrument as Illumina iSeq 100. TCRdb reprocessed the public reads (quality trimming at Q25 with fastp, clone calling with MiXCR) and kept in-frame beta chains. Each entry merges the rows of one CDR3 protein and shows their most common DNA and genes. The sample table shows fewer than 20,000 distinct CDR3 sequences, and around 62% are seen once. The ten largest clones represent just over 1% of the sample. The specimen was CD4+ T cells from blood, collected before SARS-CoV-2 vaccination. These receptors were taken from a human donor who had recovered from COVID-19.

The chain couples TRBV20-1 to TRBJ2-5; D gene ambiguous. Germline loops: CDR1 DFQATT, CDR2 SNEGSKA (reference sequence). This CDR3 has 15 residues. V dropped 1 base and J dropped 2 bases, with 14 bases sitting between them. DNA of the CDR3: TGCAGTGCTAGAGGCCCGCTCCACGGGCAAGAGACCCAGTACTTC. It codes for CSARGPLHGQETQYF.

The sample holds one count of this clonotype. The genes are TRBV20-1 and TRBJ2-1; TRBD2 matches at 8 bases. Germline-derived CDR1 and CDR2 are DFQATT and SNEGSKA (reference sequence). CDR3 length: 14 residues. The trim removed 2 bases at V and 6 bases at J, leaving 6 bases unmatched. CDR3 sequence reads: CSARPGGPFNEQFF. CDR3 nucleotides: TGCAGTGCTAGACCGGGAGGGCCCTTCAATGAGCAGTTCTTC.

The DNA of the CDR3 is TGTGCCAGCAGCCTACACAGGGACAAGTACGAGCAGTACTTC. Protein: CASSLHRDKYEQYF. V and J are TRBV7-2 and TRBJ2-7, with D tentatively TRBD1 (6 bases). Germline loops: CDR1 SGHTA, CDR2 FQGNSA. The CDR3 length is 14 residues. Trimming cost V 5 bases and J 4 bases, with 15 bases left between them.

This clonotype is a singleton in its sample. The chain uses TRBV20-1 and TRBJ2-7; 7 bases line up with TRBD1. The CDR3 loop spans 13 amino acids. From germline, CDR1 is DFQATT and CDR2 SNEGSKA (reference sequence). Trimming at V came to 4 bases and at J to 0 bases, leaving 3 bases not matched to a gene. CDR3 sequence reads: CSANRDSSYEQYF. In DNA form, the CDR3 reads TGCAGTGCTAACCGGGACAGCTCCTACGAGCAGTACTTC.

The chain links TRBV7-2 to TRBJ2-7, with 7 bases matching TRBD1. The CDR3 is made up of 14 amino acids. J lost 0 bases, V lost 1 base, and 0 bases had no gene match. Germline loops: CDR1 SGHTA, CDR2 FQGNSA. The CDR3, as DNA: TGTGCCAGCAGCTTAGACAGGGGCTCCTACGAGCAGTACTTC. This codes for CASSLDRGSYEQYF.